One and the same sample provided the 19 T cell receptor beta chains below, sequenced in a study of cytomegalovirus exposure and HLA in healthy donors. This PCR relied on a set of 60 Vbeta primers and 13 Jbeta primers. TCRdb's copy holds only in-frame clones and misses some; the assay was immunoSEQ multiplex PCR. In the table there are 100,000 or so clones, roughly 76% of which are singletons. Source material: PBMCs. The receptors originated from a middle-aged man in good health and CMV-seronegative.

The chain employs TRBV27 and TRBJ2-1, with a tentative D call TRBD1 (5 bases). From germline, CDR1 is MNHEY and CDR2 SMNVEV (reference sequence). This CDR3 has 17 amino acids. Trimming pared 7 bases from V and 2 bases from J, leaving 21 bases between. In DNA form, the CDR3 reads TGTGCCAGCACTTCCGTCATCAGGGAACGCACCTACAATGAGCAGTTCTTC. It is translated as CASTSVIRERTYNEQFF.

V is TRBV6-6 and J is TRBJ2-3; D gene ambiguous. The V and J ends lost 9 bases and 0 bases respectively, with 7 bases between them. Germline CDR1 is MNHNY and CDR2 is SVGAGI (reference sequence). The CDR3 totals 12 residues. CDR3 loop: CASCSSTDTQYF. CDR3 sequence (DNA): TGTGCCAGTTGTTCTAGCACAGATACGCAGTATTTT.

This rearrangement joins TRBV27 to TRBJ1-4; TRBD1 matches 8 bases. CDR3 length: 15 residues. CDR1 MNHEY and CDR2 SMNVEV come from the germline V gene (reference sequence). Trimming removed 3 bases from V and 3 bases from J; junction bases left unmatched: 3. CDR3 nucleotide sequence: TGTGCCAGCAGTTTCCAGGGGGCCTCTAATGAAAAACTGTTTTTT. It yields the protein CASSFQGASNEKLFF.

Here the CDR3 reads CASSLLLSDRGHGEQFF. The CDR3 DNA is TGCGCCAGCAGCTTGCTCTTAAGTGACAGGGGCCATGGGGAGCAGTTCTTC. The chain employs TRBV5-1 and TRBJ2-1, with 8 bases lining up with TRBD1. The CDR3 is made up of 17 amino acids. The germline V gene encodes CDR1 SGHRS and CDR2 YFSETQ. J lost 10 bases, V lost 1 base, and 16 bases had no gene match.

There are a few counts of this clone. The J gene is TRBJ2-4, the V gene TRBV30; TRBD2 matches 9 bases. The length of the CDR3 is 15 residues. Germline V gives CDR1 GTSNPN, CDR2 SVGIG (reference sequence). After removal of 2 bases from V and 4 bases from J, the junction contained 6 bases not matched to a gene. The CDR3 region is CAWSLAGTAKNIQYF. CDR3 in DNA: TGTGCCTGGAGTCTAGCGGGGACTGCAAAAAACATTCAGTACTTC.

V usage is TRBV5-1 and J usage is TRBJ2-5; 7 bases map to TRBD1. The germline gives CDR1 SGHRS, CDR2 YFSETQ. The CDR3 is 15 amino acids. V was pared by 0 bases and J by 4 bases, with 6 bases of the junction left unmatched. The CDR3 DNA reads TGCGCCAGCAGCTTGGAGACAGGGTATCGAGAGACCCAGTACTTC. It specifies CASSLETGYRETQYF.

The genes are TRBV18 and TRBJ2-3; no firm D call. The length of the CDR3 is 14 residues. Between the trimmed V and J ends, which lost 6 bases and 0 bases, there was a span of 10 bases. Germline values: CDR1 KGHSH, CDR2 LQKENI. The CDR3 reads CASSSTPSTDTQYF. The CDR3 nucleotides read TGTGCCAGCTCCTCGACACCTAGCACAGATACGCAGTATTTT.

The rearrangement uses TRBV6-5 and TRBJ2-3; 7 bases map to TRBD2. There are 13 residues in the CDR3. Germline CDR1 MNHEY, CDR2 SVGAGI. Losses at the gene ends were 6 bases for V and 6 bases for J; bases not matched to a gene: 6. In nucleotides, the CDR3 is TGTGCCAGCAGGCCTATCGGGGGGGATACGCAGTATTTT. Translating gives CASRPIGGDTQYF.

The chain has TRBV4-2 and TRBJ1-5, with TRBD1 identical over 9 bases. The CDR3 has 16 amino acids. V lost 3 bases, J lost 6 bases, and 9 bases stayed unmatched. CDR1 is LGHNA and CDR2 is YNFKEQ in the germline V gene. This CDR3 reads CASSQRGGTGSQPQHF. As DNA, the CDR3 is TGTGCCAGCAGCCAGCGAGGGGGGACAGGGAGTCAGCCCCAGCATTTT.

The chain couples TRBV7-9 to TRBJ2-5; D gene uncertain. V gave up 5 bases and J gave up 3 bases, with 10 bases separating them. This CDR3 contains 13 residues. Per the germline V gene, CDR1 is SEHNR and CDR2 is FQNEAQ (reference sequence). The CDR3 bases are TGTGCCAGCAGCGCTCCTCGAGAAGAGACCCAGTACTTC. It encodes CASSAPREETQYF.

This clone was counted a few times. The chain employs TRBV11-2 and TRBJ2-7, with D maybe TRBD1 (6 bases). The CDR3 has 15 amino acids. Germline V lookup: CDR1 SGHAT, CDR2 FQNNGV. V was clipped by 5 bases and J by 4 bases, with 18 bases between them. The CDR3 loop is CASSRVTGLRYEQYF. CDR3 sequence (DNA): TGTGCCAGCAGCCGTGTGACAGGTTTGAGATACGAGCAGTACTTC.

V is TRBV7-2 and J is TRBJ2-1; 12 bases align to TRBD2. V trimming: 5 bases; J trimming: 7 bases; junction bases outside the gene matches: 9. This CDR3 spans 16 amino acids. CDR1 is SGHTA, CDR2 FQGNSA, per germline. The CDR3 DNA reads TGTGCCAGCAGCCCCCTACTAGCGGGGGGCGGGAATGAGCAGTTCTTC. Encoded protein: CASSPLLAGGGNEQFF.

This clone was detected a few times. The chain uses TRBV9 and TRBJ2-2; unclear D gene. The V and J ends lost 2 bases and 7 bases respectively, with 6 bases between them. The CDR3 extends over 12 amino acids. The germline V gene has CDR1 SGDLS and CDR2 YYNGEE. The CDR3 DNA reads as TGTGCCAGCAGCGTCCGAGGCGGGGAGCTGTTTTTT. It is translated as CASSVRGGELFF.

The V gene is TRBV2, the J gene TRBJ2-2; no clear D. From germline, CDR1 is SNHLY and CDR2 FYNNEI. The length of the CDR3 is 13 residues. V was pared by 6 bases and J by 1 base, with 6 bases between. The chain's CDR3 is CASSRRNTGELFF. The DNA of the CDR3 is TGTGCCAGCAGCCGGAGGAACACCGGGGAGCTGTTTTTT.

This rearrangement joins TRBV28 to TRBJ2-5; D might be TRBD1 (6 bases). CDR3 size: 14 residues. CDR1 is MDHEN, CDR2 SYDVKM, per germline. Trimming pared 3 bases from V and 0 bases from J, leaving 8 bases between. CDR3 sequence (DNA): TGTGCCAGCAGTTTGTACAGGGACCAAGAGACCCAGTACTTC. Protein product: CASSLYRDQETQYF.

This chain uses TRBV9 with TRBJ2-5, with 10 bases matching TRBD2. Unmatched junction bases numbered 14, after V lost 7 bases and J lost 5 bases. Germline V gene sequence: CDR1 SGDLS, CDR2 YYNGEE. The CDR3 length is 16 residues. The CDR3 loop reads CASGLGTSVEWETQYF. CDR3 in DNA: TGTGCCAGCGGGTTAGGGACTAGCGTTGAATGGGAGACCCAGTACTTC.

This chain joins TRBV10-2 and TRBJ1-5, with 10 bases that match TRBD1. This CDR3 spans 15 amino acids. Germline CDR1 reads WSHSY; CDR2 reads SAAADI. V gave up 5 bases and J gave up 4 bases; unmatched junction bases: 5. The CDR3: CASSLGQGRNQPQHF. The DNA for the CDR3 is TGCGCCAGCAGTCTGGGACAGGGGAGGAATCAGCCCCAGCATTTT.

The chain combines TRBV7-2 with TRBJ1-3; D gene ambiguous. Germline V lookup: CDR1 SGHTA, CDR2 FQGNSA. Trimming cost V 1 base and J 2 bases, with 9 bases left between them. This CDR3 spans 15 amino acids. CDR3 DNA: TGTGCCAGCAGCTTAGAGGCGGCGACTGGAAACACCATATATTTT. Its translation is CASSLEAATGNTIYF.

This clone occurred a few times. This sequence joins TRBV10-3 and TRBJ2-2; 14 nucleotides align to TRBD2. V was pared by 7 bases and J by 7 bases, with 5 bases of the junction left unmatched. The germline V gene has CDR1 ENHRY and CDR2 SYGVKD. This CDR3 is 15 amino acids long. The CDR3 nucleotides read TGTGCCATCAACGAGGGACTAGCGGGGGTCGGGGAGCTGTTTTTT. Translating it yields CAINEGLAGVGELFF.